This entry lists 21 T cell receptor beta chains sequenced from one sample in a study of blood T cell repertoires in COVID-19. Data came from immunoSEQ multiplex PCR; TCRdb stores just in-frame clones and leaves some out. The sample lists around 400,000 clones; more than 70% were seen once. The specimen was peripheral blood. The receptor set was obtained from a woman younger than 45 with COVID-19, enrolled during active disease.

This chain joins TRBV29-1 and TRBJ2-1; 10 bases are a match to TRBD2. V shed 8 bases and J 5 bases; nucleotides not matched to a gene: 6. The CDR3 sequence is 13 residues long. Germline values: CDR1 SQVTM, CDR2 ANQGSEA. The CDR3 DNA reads TGCAGCCATGGGACTAGCGTTAACAATGAGCAGTTCTTC. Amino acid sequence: CSHGTSVNNEQFF.

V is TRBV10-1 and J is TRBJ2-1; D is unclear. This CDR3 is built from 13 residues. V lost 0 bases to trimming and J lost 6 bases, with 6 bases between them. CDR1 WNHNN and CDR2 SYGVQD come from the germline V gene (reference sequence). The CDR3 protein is CASSESQSNEQFF. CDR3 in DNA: TGCGCCAGCAGTGAGTCACAGAGCAATGAGCAGTTCTTC.

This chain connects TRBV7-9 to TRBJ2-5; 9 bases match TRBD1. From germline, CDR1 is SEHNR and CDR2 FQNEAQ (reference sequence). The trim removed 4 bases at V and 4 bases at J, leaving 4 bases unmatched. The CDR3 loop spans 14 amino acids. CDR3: CASSSDRGRETQYF. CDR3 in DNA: TGTGCCAGCAGCTCGGACAGGGGAAGAGAGACCCAGTACTTC.

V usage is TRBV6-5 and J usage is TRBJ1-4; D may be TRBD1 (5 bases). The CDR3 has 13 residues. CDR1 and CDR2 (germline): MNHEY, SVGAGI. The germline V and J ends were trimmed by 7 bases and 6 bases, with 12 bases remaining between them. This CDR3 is CASKGQGHEKLFF. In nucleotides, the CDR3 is TGTGCCAGCAAAGGACAAGGCCATGAAAAACTGTTTTTT.

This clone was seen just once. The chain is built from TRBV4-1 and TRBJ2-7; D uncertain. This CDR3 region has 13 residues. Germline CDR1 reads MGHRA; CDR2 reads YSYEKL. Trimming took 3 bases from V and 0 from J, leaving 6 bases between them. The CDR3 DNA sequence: TGCGCCAGCAGCCAGGGCAGCTCCTACGAGCAGTACTTC. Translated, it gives CASSQGSSYEQYF.

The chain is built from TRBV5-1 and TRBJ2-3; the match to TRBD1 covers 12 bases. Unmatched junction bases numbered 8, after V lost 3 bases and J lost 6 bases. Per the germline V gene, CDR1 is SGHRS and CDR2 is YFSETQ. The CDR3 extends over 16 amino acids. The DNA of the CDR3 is TGCGCCAGCAGCTCCGGGACAGGGGGCGGTGACGATACGCAGTATTTT. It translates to CASSSGTGGGDDTQYF.

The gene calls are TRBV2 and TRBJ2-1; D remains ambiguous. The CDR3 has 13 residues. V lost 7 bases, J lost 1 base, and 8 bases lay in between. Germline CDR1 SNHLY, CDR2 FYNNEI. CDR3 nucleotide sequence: TGTGCCAGCATGCCGAGATCCTACAATGAGCAGTTCTTC. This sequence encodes CASMPRSYNEQFF.

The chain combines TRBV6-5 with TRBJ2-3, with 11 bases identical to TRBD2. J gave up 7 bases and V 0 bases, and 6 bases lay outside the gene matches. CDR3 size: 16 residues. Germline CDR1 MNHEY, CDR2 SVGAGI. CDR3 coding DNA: TGTGCCAGCAGTTACTCGGGACTAGCGGTAAGCTATACGCAGTATTTT. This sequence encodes CASSYSGLAVSYTQYF.

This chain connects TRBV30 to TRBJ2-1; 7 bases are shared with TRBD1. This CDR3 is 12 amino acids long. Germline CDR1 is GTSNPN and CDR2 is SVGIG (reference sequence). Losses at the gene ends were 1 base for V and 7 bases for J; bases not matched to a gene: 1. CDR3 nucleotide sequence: TGTGCCTGGAGTGCCAGGGGGAATGAGCAGTTCTTC. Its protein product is CAWSARGNEQFF.

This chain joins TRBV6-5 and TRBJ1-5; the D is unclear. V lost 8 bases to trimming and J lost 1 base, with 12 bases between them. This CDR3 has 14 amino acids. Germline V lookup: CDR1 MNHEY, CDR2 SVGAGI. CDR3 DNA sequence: TGTGCCAGCCAGTCGCTGGTCAGCAATCAGCCCCAGCATTTT. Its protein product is CASQSLVSNQPQHF.

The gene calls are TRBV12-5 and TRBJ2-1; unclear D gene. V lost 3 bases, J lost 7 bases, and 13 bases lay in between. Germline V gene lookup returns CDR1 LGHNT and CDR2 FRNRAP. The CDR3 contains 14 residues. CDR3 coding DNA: TGTGCTAGTGGTTTCTCGGGTTTCGAAAATGAGCAGTTCTTC. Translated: CASGFSGFENEQFF.

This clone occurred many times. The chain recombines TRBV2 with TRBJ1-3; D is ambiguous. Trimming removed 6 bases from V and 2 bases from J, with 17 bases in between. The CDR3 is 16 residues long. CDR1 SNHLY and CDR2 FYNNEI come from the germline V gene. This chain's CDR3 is CASSPVRLIPGNTIYF. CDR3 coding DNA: TGTGCCAGCAGCCCCGTCCGACTAATTCCTGGAAACACCATATATTTT.

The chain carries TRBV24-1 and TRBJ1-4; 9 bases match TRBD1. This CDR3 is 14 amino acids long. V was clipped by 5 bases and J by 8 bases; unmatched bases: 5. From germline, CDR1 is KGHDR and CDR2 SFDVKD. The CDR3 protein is CATSGTGGVEKLFF. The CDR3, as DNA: TGTGCCACCAGTGGAACAGGGGGCGTGGAAAAACTGTTTTTT.

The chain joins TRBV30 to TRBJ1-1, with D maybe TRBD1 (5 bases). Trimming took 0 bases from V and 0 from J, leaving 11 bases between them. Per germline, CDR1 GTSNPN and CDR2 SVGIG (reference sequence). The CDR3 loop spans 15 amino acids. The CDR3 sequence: CAWSVAGTLNTEAFF. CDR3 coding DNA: TGTGCCTGGAGTGTTGCGGGGACTTTGAACACTGAAGCTTTCTTT.

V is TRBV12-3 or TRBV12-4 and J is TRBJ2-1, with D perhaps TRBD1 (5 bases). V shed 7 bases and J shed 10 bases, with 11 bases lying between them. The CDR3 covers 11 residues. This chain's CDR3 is CASTKTVEQFF. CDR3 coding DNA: TGTGCCAGCACTAAGACAGTAGAGCAGTTCTTC.

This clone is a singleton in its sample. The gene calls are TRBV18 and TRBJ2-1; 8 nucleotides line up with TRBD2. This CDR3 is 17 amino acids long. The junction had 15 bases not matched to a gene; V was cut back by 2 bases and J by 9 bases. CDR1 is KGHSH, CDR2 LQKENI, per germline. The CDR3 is CASSPASGSHAPREQFF. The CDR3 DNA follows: TGTGCCAGCTCACCAGCAAGCGGGAGTCACGCGCCCCGTGAGCAGTTCTTC. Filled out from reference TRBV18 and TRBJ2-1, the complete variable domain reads NAGVMQNPRHLVRRRGQEARLRCSPMKGHSHVYWYRQLPEEGLKFMVYLQKENIIDESGMPKERFSAEFPKEGPSILRIQQVVRGDSAAYFCASSPASGSHAPREQFFGPGTRLTVL.

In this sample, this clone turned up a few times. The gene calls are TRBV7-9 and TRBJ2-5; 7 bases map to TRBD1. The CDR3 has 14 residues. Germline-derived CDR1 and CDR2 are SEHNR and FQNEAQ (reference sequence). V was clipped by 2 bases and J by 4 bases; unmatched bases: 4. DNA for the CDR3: TGTGCCAGCAGCTTAATGACAGGGCGAGAGACCCAGTACTTC. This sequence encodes CASSLMTGRETQYF.

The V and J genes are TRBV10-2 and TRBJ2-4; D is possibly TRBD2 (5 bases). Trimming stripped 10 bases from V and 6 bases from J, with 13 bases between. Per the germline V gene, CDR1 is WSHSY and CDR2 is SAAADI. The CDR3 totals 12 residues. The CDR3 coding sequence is TGCGCCACCACCCTTGGAGGAAACATTCAGTACTTC. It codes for CATTLGGNIQYF.

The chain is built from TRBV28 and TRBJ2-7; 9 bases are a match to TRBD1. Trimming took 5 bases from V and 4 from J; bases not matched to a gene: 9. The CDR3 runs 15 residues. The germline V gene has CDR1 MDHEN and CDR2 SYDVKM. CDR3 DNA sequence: TGTGCCAGCAGTCGCCCACAGGACAGGGGATACGAGCAGTACTTC. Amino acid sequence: CASSRPQDRGYEQYF.

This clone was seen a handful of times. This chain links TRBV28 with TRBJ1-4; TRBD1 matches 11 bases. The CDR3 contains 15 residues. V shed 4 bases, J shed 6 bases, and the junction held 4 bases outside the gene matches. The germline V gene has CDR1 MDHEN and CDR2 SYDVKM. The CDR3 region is CASSSAGQGDEKLFF. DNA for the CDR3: TGTGCCAGCAGTTCCGCGGGACAGGGGGATGAAAAACTGTTTTTT.

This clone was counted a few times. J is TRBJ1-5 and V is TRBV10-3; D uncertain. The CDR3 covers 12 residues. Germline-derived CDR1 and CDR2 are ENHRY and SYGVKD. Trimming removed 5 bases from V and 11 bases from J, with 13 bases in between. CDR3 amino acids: CAISYGDGTQHF. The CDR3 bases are TGTGCCATCAGTTACGGAGACGGGACCCAGCATTTT.